This entry lists 24 T cell receptor beta chains sequenced from one sample in a study of control samples from healthy donors and cancer patients. Using immunoSEQ multiplex PCR, the repertoire was profiled, and TCRdb retains in-frame clones only, with some absent. The sample consists of about 140,000 clones, less than 95% of them appearing once. The sequenced sample consisted of blood. The source of these receptors is a man younger than 30 in good health.

The chain couples TRBV7-9 to TRBJ2-7; D possibly matches TRBD1 or TRBD2 (5 bases each). This CDR3 is 14 amino acids long. The germline V gene has CDR1 SEHNR and CDR2 FQNEAQ (reference sequence). Between the trimmed V and J ends, which lost 1 base and 1 base, there was a span of 8 bases. CDR3 amino acids: CASSLERGSYEQYF. The CDR3 DNA follows: TGTGCCAGCAGCTTAGAGAGGGGTTCCTACGAGCAGTACTTC.

The gene calls are TRBV6-5 and TRBJ1-5; 8 nucleotides line up with TRBD1. From germline, CDR1 is MNHEY and CDR2 SVGAGI. The CDR3 loop spans 14 amino acids. The V and J ends lost 8 bases and 2 bases, in that order; junction bases with no gene match: 5. The CDR3 sequence is CASSMGQGNQPQHF. The CDR3 nucleotides read TGTGCCAGCTCGATGGGACAGGGCAATCAGCCCCAGCATTTT.

The chain combines TRBV28 with TRBJ2-7; weak D call: TRBD2 (5 bases). CDR1 MDHEN and CDR2 SYDVKM come from the germline V gene. Trimming took off 6 bases at V and 5 bases at J, with 20 bases between the two ends. The CDR3 is 15 residues long. The CDR3 DNA follows: TGTGCCAGCAGCCTAGCCCACGTCGGCCGACACGAGCAGTACTTC. This codes for CASSLAHVGRHEQYF.

This clone was found a few times. The CDR3 DNA sequence: TGTGCCAGCAGCTTAGCGCGCTACGAGCAGTACTTC. This sequence encodes CASSLARYEQYF. The chain couples TRBV7-2 to TRBJ2-7, with D unresolved. V was clipped by 0 bases and J by 3 bases, with 3 bases between them. CDR3 length: 12 residues. Per the germline V gene, CDR1 is SGHTA and CDR2 is FQGNSA.

The rearrangement links TRBV4-3 to TRBJ2-3; D gene ambiguous. Trimming removed 0 bases from V and 1 base from J, with 8 bases in between. The V gene's germline CDR1 is LGHNA and CDR2 YSLEER. The CDR3 runs 15 residues. CDR3 sequence reads: CASSQDDRGTDTQYF. The CDR3 region has the DNA TGCGCCAGCAGCCAAGATGACCGGGGCACAGATACGCAGTATTTT.

The chain couples TRBV4-3 to TRBJ2-3; no definite D call. With 0 bases removed from V and 6 bases from J, the gap between germline ends came to 7 bases. The CDR3 is 13 residues long. Germline lookup yields CDR1 LGHNA and CDR2 YSLEER. The CDR3 nucleotides are TGCGCCAGCAGCCAAGATCCCGGGGATACGCAGTATTTT. It is translated as CASSQDPGDTQYF.

V is TRBV6-1 and J is TRBJ2-2; no reliable D call. CDR1 and CDR2 from the germline V gene are MNHNS and SASEGT. V lost 0 bases to trimming and J lost 0 bases, with 5 bases between them. This CDR3 is built from 15 residues. CDR3 amino acids: CASSEATPNTGELFF. The CDR3 DNA sequence: TGTGCCAGCAGTGAAGCGACACCGAACACCGGGGAGCTGTTTTTT.

The rearrangement links TRBV4-1 to TRBJ2-1, with D uncertain. The CDR3 has 13 amino acids. V lost 5 bases to trimming and J lost 1 base, with 6 bases between them. Germline CDR1 reads MGHRA; CDR2 reads YSYEKL. CDR3 nucleotides: TGCGCCAGCAGCTCGACTTCCTACAATGAGCAGTTCTTC. This encodes CASSSTSYNEQFF.

This clone occurred once. The rearrangement uses TRBV20-1 and TRBJ2-7, with D tentatively TRBD1 or TRBD2 (5 bases each). The length of the CDR3 is 11 residues. V was cut by 6 bases and J by 3 bases, with 9 bases left in between. CDR1 is DFQATT and CDR2 is SNEGSKA in the germline V gene (reference sequence). This chain's CDR3 is CSAGDGYEQYF. Here the CDR3 DNA reads TGCAGTGCCGGGGACGGCTACGAGCAGTACTTC.

Notes on this clone: Other DNA sequences in this sample translate to the same CDR3. The chain joins TRBV3-1 (or the pseudogene TRBV3-2) to TRBJ1-2; 9 bases are a match to TRBD1. Germline trimming cut 6 bases from V and 4 bases from J; bases unmatched to any gene: 3. The CDR3 covers 13 residues. CDR1 is LGHDT and CDR2 is YNNKEL in the germline V gene (reference sequence). The CDR3 DNA follows: TGTGCCAGCAGTCAGGACAGGGGCTATGGCTACACCTTC. It yields the protein CASSQDRGYGYTF.

The V gene is TRBV7-9, the J gene TRBJ2-7; weak D call: TRBD2 (5 bases). CDR3 length: 12 amino acids. The V end lost 1 base, the J end lost 9 bases, and 10 bases lay between the germline ends. CDR1 SEHNR and CDR2 FQNEAQ come from the germline V gene (reference sequence). The CDR3 region is CASSLDSRGQYF. The CDR3 DNA sequence: TGTGCCAGCAGCTTAGACAGCCGGGGGCAGTACTTC.

The genes are TRBV7-2 and TRBJ2-7, with a tentative D call TRBD1 (6 bases). Germline assignment: CDR1 SGHTA and CDR2 FQGNSA. The CDR3 loop spans 15 amino acids. The V and J ends lost 8 bases and 2 bases respectively, with 19 bases between them. CDR3 in amino acids: CASSPKLGTTYEQYF. Written as DNA, the CDR3 is TGTGCCAGCTCCCCAAAGTTGGGGACAACCTACGAGCAGTACTTC.

A single count supports this clone. This sequence joins TRBV7-2 and TRBJ1-2; 11 bases agree with TRBD1. V was pared by 5 bases and J by 2 bases, with 7 bases of the junction left unmatched. The CDR3 has 16 residues. Germline lookup yields CDR1 SGHTA and CDR2 FQGNSA. CDR3 sequence: CASSRGQGAPNYGYTF. In nucleotides, the CDR3 is TGTGCCAGCAGCCGCGGACAGGGGGCTCCCAACTATGGCTACACCTTC. The entire variable domain, with the rest obtained from reference TRBV7-2 and TRBJ1-2, is as follows: GAGVSQSPSNKVTEKGKDVELRCDPISGHTALYWYRQSLGQGLEFLIYFQGNSAPDKSGLPSDRFSAERTGGSVSTLTIQRTQQEDSAVYLCASSRGQGAPNYGYTFGSGTRLTVV.

This chain links TRBV28 with TRBJ2-6; D tentatively reads TRBD1 or TRBD2 (6 bases each). CDR1 MDHEN and CDR2 SYDVKM come from the germline V gene. With 2 bases removed from V and 1 base from J, the gap between germline ends came to 18 bases. The length of the CDR3 is 19 residues. The DNA for the CDR3 is TGTGCCAGCAGTTTAAGGGGGGTCGAACTCCCTTCTGGGGCCAACGTCCTGACTTTC. The encoded protein is CASSLRGVELPSGANVLTF.

The V call is TRBV9, the J call TRBJ1-2; D remains ambiguous. Germline V gene lookup returns CDR1 SGDLS and CDR2 YYNGEE. V lost 0 bases and J 3 bases, leaving 6 bases between the germline ends. The CDR3 covers 13 residues. The CDR3 DNA reads TGTGCCAGCAGCGTAGGTGGGGACTATGGCTACACCTTC. Protein: CASSVGGDYGYTF.

The chain links TRBV5-1 to TRBJ1-2; possible D gene TRBD1, 5 bases. The germline gives CDR1 SGHRS, CDR2 YFSETQ. V gave up 0 bases and J gave up 6 bases, with 9 bases separating them. This CDR3 has 13 residues. CDR3 region: CASSLGAGNGYTF. DNA for the CDR3: TGCGCCAGCAGCTTGGGTGCAGGGAATGGCTACACCTTC.

The rearrangement joins TRBV6-1 to TRBJ2-3; D is undetermined. Germline assignment: CDR1 MNHNS and CDR2 SASEGT. The CDR3 totals 16 residues. Trimming stripped 0 bases from V and 5 bases from J, with 15 bases between. The CDR3 here is CASSEAQTPGVDTQYF. CDR3 nucleotide sequence: TGTGCCAGCAGTGAAGCGCAGACACCGGGCGTAGATACGCAGTATTTT.

The chain uses TRBV2 and TRBJ1-1; weak D call: TRBD1 (6 bases). V dropped 6 bases and J dropped 10 bases, with 12 bases sitting between them. CDR3 length: 11 residues. In germline, CDR1 is SNHLY, CDR2 FYNNEI. This chain's CDR3 is CASRRGFSAFF. In DNA form, the CDR3 reads TGTGCCAGCAGAAGGGGGTTTTCAGCTTTCTTT.

This chain joins TRBV4-3 and TRBJ2-6; TRBD1 aligns across 8 bases. This CDR3 is built from 16 residues. Germline V gives CDR1 LGHNA, CDR2 YSLEER. V was clipped by 4 bases and J by 2 bases; unmatched bases: 4. The CDR3 sequence: CASSRSGGTGANVLTF. The CDR3 coding sequence is TGCGCCAGCAGCCGGTCAGGGGGCACTGGGGCCAACGTCCTGACTTTC.

Written as DNA, the CDR3 is TGTGCCAGCAGCACTGATCAGGGTACCTACGAGCAGTACTTC. It yields the protein CASSTDQGTYEQYF. The V gene is TRBV6-5, the J gene TRBJ2-7; D may be TRBD1 (5 bases). Between the trimmed V and J ends, which lost 6 bases and 2 bases, there was a span of 14 bases. From germline, CDR1 is MNHEY and CDR2 SVGAGI. The CDR3 totals 14 residues.

This chain joins TRBV6-2 or TRBV6-3 and TRBJ1-2; a possible D gene is TRBD1 (6 bases). The germline V gene encodes CDR1 MNHEY and CDR2 SVGEGT. The germline V and J ends were trimmed by 0 bases and 8 bases, with 13 bases remaining between them. The CDR3 sequence is 14 residues long. Here the CDR3 reads CASSYSDTGYGYTF. CDR3 nucleotides: TGTGCCAGCAGTTACTCAGATACAGGGTACGGCTACACCTTC.

V gene TRBV9 combines with J gene TRBJ1-6; 8 bases are a match to TRBD1. V trimming: 3 bases; J trimming: 14 bases; junction bases outside the gene matches: 10. This CDR3 is 14 amino acids long. CDR1 and CDR2 from the germline V gene are SGDLS and YYNGEE. The CDR3 is CASSDGTGVYALHF. Written as DNA, the CDR3 is TGTGCCAGCAGCGACGGGACAGGAGTCTATGCCCTCCACTTT.

The chain is built from TRBV19 and TRBJ2-7; D possibly corresponds to TRBD2 (6 bases). CDR1 is LNHDA and CDR2 is SQIVND in the germline V gene (reference sequence). V was cut by 6 bases and J by 2 bases, with 14 bases left in between. There are 14 residues in the CDR3. The CDR3 loop reads CASRTSGGTYEQYF. The CDR3 region has the DNA TGTGCCAGTAGGACCTCCGGGGGAACCTACGAGCAGTACTTC.

The V and J genes are TRBV18 and TRBJ1-5, with D uncertain. This CDR3 spans 12 amino acids. The V end was cut by 5 bases, the J end by 4 bases, with 6 bases between. The germline V gene encodes CDR1 KGHSH and CDR2 LQKENI. The chain's CDR3 is CASSGGNQPQHF. The CDR3 DNA is TGTGCCAGCTCAGGCGGGAATCAGCCCCAGCATTTT.